The 7 T cell receptor beta chains below come from one sample, sequenced in a study of a mutant IDH1 vaccine in newly diagnosed glioma. Generated by immunoSEQ multiplex PCR, the TCRdb table keeps only in-frame clones and is missing some. The sample contains about 68,000 clones, roughly 84% of which appear only once. Regarding time point: week 35, safety follow-up. Vaccinated patients received 300 ug of mutant IDH1 20-mer peptide per dose, with topical imiquimod. Their antigen targets remain unknown. Specimen: PBMCs, collected from a glioma patient whose treatment included an IDH1 peptide vaccine. The receptors originated from a young man with glioma.

This chain joins TRBV9 and TRBJ1-2; tentatively, D is TRBD1 (5 bases). The CDR3 sequence is 15 residues long. V lost 4 bases and J 1 base, leaving 14 bases between the germline ends. Germline CDR1 reads SGDLS; CDR2 reads YYNGEE. CDR3 residues: CASSTREQLNYGYTF. CDR3 coding DNA: TGTGCCAGCAGCACCAGGGAACAGCTTAACTATGGCTACACCTTC.

The DNA for the CDR3 is TGTGCCAGCTCAGCCACTCAAGGCTACGAGCAGTACTTC. Translation: CASSATQGYEQYF. The V call is TRBV18, the J call TRBJ2-7; D is ambiguous. CDR3 length equals 13 residues. The germline V and J ends were trimmed by 5 bases and 3 bases, with 11 bases remaining between them. Germline assignment: CDR1 KGHSH and CDR2 LQKENI.

This clone was counted once. The chain couples TRBV4-1 to TRBJ2-7; tentative D call: TRBD2 (6 bases). Germline V CDR1 and CDR2: MGHRA, YSYEKL. Trimming removed 1 base from V and 5 bases from J, with 12 bases in between. The CDR3 extends over 14 amino acids. CDR3 in amino acids: CASSQGRGKDEQYF. CDR3 in DNA: TGCGCCAGCAGCCAAGGACGGGGGAAAGACGAGCAGTACTTC.

The V call is TRBV12-2, the J call TRBJ1-5; no DNA check was done on the table's D call, TRBD1. TRBV12-2 is a pseudogene locus. The length of the CDR3 is 15 residues. Written as DNA, the CDR3 is TGTGCAAGTCGCCCGAACAGGGCAGACAATCAGCCCCAGCATTTT. Translated, it gives CASRPNRADNQPQHF.

This chain uses TRBV27 with TRBJ2-1; 9 bases align to TRBD1. Trimming cost V 5 bases and J 7 bases; bases outside gene matches: 6. The CDR3 length is 14 residues. CDR1 is MNHEY and CDR2 is SMNVEV in the germline V gene (reference sequence). The CDR3 nucleotides are TGTGCCAGCAGTCCGGGACAGGGTGGGAATGAGCAGTTCTTC. Its protein is CASSPGQGGNEQFF.

The chain's CDR3 is CASSLSGLAGPSSYNEQFF. DNA of the CDR3: TGTGCCAGCAGTTTATCGGGACTAGCGGGACCTAGCTCCTACAATGAGCAGTTCTTC. The gene calls are TRBV27 and TRBJ2-1; 13 nucleotides line up with TRBD2. Losses at the gene ends were 0 bases for V and 0 bases for J; bases not matched to a gene: 5. CDR1 and CDR2 (germline): MNHEY, SMNVEV (reference sequence). The CDR3 is 19 residues long.

The V and J genes are TRBV7-2 and TRBJ2-7, with 11 nucleotides matching TRBD2. V shed 4 bases and J 5 bases; nucleotides not matched to a gene: 7. Germline loops: CDR1 SGHTA, CDR2 FQGNSA. This CDR3 region has 15 residues. In nucleotides, the CDR3 is TGTGCCAGCAGCTACCGACTAGCGGGGTCCCACGAGCAGTACTTC. Translating gives CASSYRLAGSHEQYF.